Listed below are T cell receptor beta chains from one sample, sequenced in a study of blood T cell repertoires in COVID-19. Data came from immunoSEQ multiplex PCR; TCRdb stores just in-frame clones and leaves some out. Of under 300,000 clones listed, more than 80% were seen once; the top ten hold 3% to 4%. Sequencing used peripheral blood. These receptors were obtained from a woman aged 40 to 50 with acute or convalescent COVID-19. CDR3s include the opening cysteine and the closing phenylalanine or tryptophan. Each record gives: clone size, V gene, D gene, J gene, CDR3 protein, CDR3 DNA. D genes are given only for firm matches. Only part of the rows carry a size: once, few, many, or a class if the clone is expanded.

size: .; V: TRBV28; D: TRBD1; J: TRBJ1-1; CDR3: CASSFDQGDTEAFF; DNA: TGTGCCAGCAGTTTCGACCAGGGGGACACTGAAGCTTTCTTT
size: once; V: TRBV3-1/TRBV3-2; D: .; J: TRBJ1-4; CDR3: CASSQDLTGGLNEKLFF; DNA: TGTGCCAGCAGCCAAGATTTGACTGGGGGCCTAAATGAAAAACTGTTTTTT
size: .; V: TRBV4-1; D: TRBD2; J: TRBJ2-5; CDR3: CASSPRLGLADQYF; DNA: TGCGCCAGCAGCCCTCGCTTGGGGCTAGCGGACCAGTACTTC
size: .; V: TRBV5-6; D: .; J: TRBJ1-2; CDR3: CASSSLIGYGYTF; DNA: TGTGCCAGCAGCTCCTTGATCGGCTATGGCTACACCTTC
size: .; V: TRBV6-5; D: TRBD1; J: TRBJ1-2; CDR3: CASSPLDRDDYGYTF; DNA: TGTGCCAGCAGTCCATTGGACAGGGATGACTATGGCTACACCTTC
size: once; V: TRBV30; D: .; J: TRBJ1-1; CDR3: CAWSQEAWNTEAFF; DNA: TGTGCCTGGAGCCAAGAGGCGTGGAACACTGAAGCTTTCTTT
size: few; V: TRBV27; D: .; J: TRBJ1-5; CDR3: CASSADTLSNQPQHF; DNA: TGTGCCAGCAGTGCGGACACCCTTAGCAATCAGCCCCAGCATTTT
size: once; V: TRBV25-1; D: TRBD1; J: TRBJ1-2; CDR3: CASSLDRGYGYTF; DNA: TGTGCCAGCAGCCTGGACAGGGGATATGGCTACACCTTC
size: .; V: TRBV2; D: TRBD1; J: TRBJ1-5; CDR3: CASSVTGAGQPQHF; DNA: TGTGCCAGCAGCGTGACAGGGGCGGGACAGCCCCAGCATTTT
size: .; V: TRBV11-2; D: .; J: TRBJ1-2; CDR3: CASSLVPSDRSYGYTF; DNA: TGTGCCAGCAGCTTAGTCCCATCCGACAGGAGCTATGGCTACACCTTC
size: .; V: TRBV5-1; D: TRBD2; J: TRBJ2-1; CDR3: CASSPTAGGSYNEQFF; DNA: TGCGCCAGCAGCCCCACTGCGGGGGGCTCCTACAATGAGCAGTTCTTC
size: .; V: TRBV19; D: .; J: TRBJ1-1; CDR3: CASSSQVPNTEAFF; DNA: TGTGCCAGTAGTTCTCAGGTCCCGAACACTGAAGCTTTCTTT
size: .; V: TRBV28; D: .; J: TRBJ2-1; CDR3: CASSLTQGGSYNEQFF; DNA: TGTGCCAGCAGCTTGACACAGGGCGGGTCCTACAATGAGCAGTTCTTC
size: few; V: TRBV10-3; D: .; J: TRBJ1-1; CDR3: CAISESGRTNTEAFF; DNA: TGTGCCATCAGTGAGTCGGGCAGAACTAACACTGAAGCTTTCTTT
size: .; V: TRBV5-4; D: TRBD2; J: TRBJ2-4; CDR3: CASSPGGDIQYF; DNA: TGTGCCAGCAGCCCCGGGGGGGACATTCAGTACTTC
size: .; V: TRBV6-6; D: .; J: TRBJ1-1; CDR3: CASTPRGGREGTEAFF; DNA: TGTGCCAGCACTCCCCGGGGAGGGAGGGAGGGCACTGAAGCTTTCTTT
size: .; V: TRBV10-2; D: .; J: TRBJ1-2; CDR3: CASSGAGGADGYTF; DNA: TGCGCCAGCAGTGGGGCGGGAGGGGCGGATGGCTACACCTTC
size: few; V: TRBV19; D: TRBD2; J: TRBJ2-1; CDR3: CASSSGGDYNEQFF; DNA: TGTGCCAGTAGTAGCGGGGGGGATTACAATGAGCAGTTCTTC
size: .; V: TRBV5-1; D: TRBD1; J: TRBJ2-5; CDR3: CASSLDPTGGRETQYF; DNA: TGCGCCAGCAGCTTGGATCCGACAGGGGGCCGGGAGACCCAGTACTTC
size: .; V: TRBV4-1; D: .; J: TRBJ2-5; CDR3: CASSQDPDWGGPETQYF; DNA: TGCGCCAGCAGCCAAGATCCTGATTGGGGGGGGCCGGAGACCCAGTACTTC
size: few; V: TRBV5-6; D: TRBD1; J: TRBJ1-1; CDR3: CASSPARGHLSTEAFF; DNA: TGTGCCAGCAGCCCGGCCAGGGGGCACTTGAGCACTGAAGCTTTCTTT
size: .; V: TRBV21-1; D: .; J: TRBJ1-5; CDR3: CASSWERGGRNQPQHF; DNA: TGTGCCAGCAGCTGGGAACGGGGAGGGCGCAATCAGCCCCAGCATTTT
size: .; V: TRBV2; D: .; J: TRBJ1-1; CDR3: CASRTDSEAFF; DNA: TGTGCCAGCAGGACTGACAGTGAAGCTTTCTTT
size: .; V: TRBV7-9; D: .; J: TRBJ1-2; CDR3: CASSLEQSYGYTF; DNA: TGTGCCAGCAGCTTAGAACAGTCCTATGGCTACACCTTC
size: .; V: TRBV27; D: TRBD1; J: TRBJ1-2; CDR3: CASRPDRAKGYTF; DNA: TGTGCCAGCAGACCAGACAGGGCAAAGGGCTACACCTTC
size: .; V: TRBV19; D: TRBD1; J: TRBJ1-2; CDR3: CASSNTWTGNGYTF; DNA: TGTGCCAGTAGTAACACCTGGACAGGGAATGGCTACACCTTC
size: once; V: TRBV18; D: TRBD2; J: TRBJ2-1; CDR3: CASSPPSLAGEQFF; DNA: TGTGCCAGCTCACCACCGTCTCTAGCGGGGGAGCAGTTCTTC
size: .; V: TRBV2; D: .; J: TRBJ1-1; CDR3: CASSTQGNTEAFF; DNA: TGTGCCAGCAGCACGCAGGGGAACACTGAAGCTTTCTTT
size: .; V: TRBV9; D: TRBD1; J: TRBJ2-1; CDR3: CASSVRDRSNNEQFF; DNA: TGTGCCAGCAGCGTCCGGGACAGGTCCAACAATGAGCAGTTCTTC
size: .; V: TRBV10-1; D: .; J: TRBJ2-1; CDR3: CASSEAGGDEQFF; DNA: TGCGCCAGCAGTGAGGCCGGTGGAGATGAGCAGTTCTTC
size: .; V: TRBV11-2; D: TRBD1; J: TRBJ2-5; CDR3: CASSRIQGALGQETQYF; DNA: TGTGCCAGCAGCCGTATACAGGGGGCCTTGGGTCAAGAGACCCAGTACTTC
size: .; V: TRBV11-2; D: TRBD2; J: TRBJ2-3; CDR3: CASRKGTSGPTDTQYF; DNA: TGTGCCAGCAGGAAGGGGACTAGCGGACCCACAGATACGCAGTATTTT
size: .; V: TRBV5-1; D: .; J: TRBJ2-5; CDR3: CASSGESGSETQYF; DNA: TGCGCCAGCAGCGGGGAGAGCGGGTCGGAGACCCAGTACTTC
size: .; V: TRBV7-2; D: TRBD1; J: TRBJ1-2; CDR3: CASSFNTGGYGYTF; DNA: TGTGCCAGCAGCTTCAACACAGGGGGCTATGGCTACACCTTC
size: .; V: TRBV3-1/TRBV3-2; D: .; J: TRBJ1-3; CDR3: CASSSVRQKGNTIYF; DNA: TGTGCCAGCAGCTCCGTGCGGCAGAAGGGAAACACCATATATTTT
size: .; V: TRBV23-1; D: .; J: TRBJ1-5; CDR3: CASPKPGINQPQHF; DNA: TGCGCCAGCCCTAAGCCAGGGATAAATCAGCCCCAGCATTTT
size: .; V: TRBV30; D: TRBD1; J: TRBJ1-6; CDR3: CAWTGGNSPLHF; DNA: TGTGCCTGGACAGGGGGGAATTCACCCCTCCACTTT
size: .; V: TRBV19; D: TRBD1; J: TRBJ2-1; CDR3: CASRPDRGYNEQFF; DNA: TGTGCCAGTAGGCCTGACAGGGGTTACAATGAGCAGTTCTTC
size: .; V: TRBV7-7; D: .; J: TRBJ2-2; CDR3: CASSLGGSVAGELFF; DNA: TGTGCCAGCAGCTTAGGAGGGAGTGTAGCCGGGGAGCTGTTTTTT
size: .; V: TRBV2; D: .; J: TRBJ1-2; CDR3: CASSEGRADGYTF; DNA: TGTGCCAGCAGTGAAGGCAGGGCAGACGGCTACACCTTC
size: .; V: TRBV7-8; D: .; J: TRBJ1-1; CDR3: CASSPTYRGTEAFF; DNA: TGTGCCAGCAGCCCTACGTACCGGGGCACTGAAGCTTTCTTT
size: .; V: TRBV5-1; D: TRBD2; J: TRBJ2-1; CDR3: CASSLATGSGGPQFF; DNA: TGCGCCAGCAGCTTGGCCACGGGTAGCGGGGGACCTCAGTTCTTC
size: .; V: TRBV19; D: .; J: TRBJ1-5; CDR3: CASSGGPRGLREPQHF; DNA: TGTGCCAGTAGTGGGGGCCCGCGCGGGCTTAGAGAGCCCCAGCATTTT
size: .; V: TRBV7-2; D: .; J: TRBJ1-3; CDR3: CASSLGTPSSGNTIYF; DNA: TGTGCCAGCAGCTTAGGGACACCCAGCTCTGGAAACACCATATATTTT
size: .; V: TRBV19; D: .; J: TRBJ1-5; CDR3: CASSNPIGGINQPQHF; DNA: TGTGCCAGTAGTAACCCAATAGGAGGGATAAATCAGCCCCAGCATTTT
size: .; V: TRBV6-2/TRBV6-3; D: .; J: TRBJ1-1; CDR3: CASSYGLESGEAFF; DNA: TGTGCCAGCAGTTACGGCTTAGAATCAGGAGAAGCTTTCTTT
size: .; V: TRBV7-8; D: TRBD1; J: TRBJ1-1; CDR3: CASSKDSGTGGTEAFF; DNA: TGTGCCAGCAGCAAAGATTCCGGGACAGGGGGAACTGAAGCTTTCTTT
size: .; V: TRBV5-1; D: .; J: TRBJ1-2; CDR3: CASSNTSGPDHYGYTF; DNA: TGCGCCAGCAGCAACACATCTGGGCCCGACCACTATGGCTACACCTTC
size: .; V: TRBV24-1; D: TRBD2; J: TRBJ2-3; CDR3: CATSDQRLAGGSDTQYF; DNA: TGTGCCACCAGTGATCAACGACTAGCGGGGGGTTCAGATACGCAGTATTTT
size: once; V: TRBV4-2; D: TRBD1; J: TRBJ2-5; CDR3: CASSRLGQGAEETQYF; DNA: TGTGCCAGCAGCCGCCTGGGACAGGGGGCGGAGGAGACCCAGTACTTC
size: .; V: TRBV9; D: .; J: TRBJ1-5; CDR3: CASSVREGDQPQHF; DNA: TGTGCCAGCAGCGTACGGGAGGGCGATCAGCCCCAGCATTTT
size: .; V: TRBV7-3; D: .; J: TRBJ2-2; CDR3: CASSLGGAGELFF; DNA: TGTGCCAGCAGCTTAGGAGGGGCCGGGGAGCTGTTTTTT
size: .; V: TRBV11-2; D: .; J: TRBJ1-1; CDR3: CASSLAGQYTEAFF; DNA: TGTGCCAGCAGCTTAGCAGGACAGTACACTGAAGCTTTCTTT